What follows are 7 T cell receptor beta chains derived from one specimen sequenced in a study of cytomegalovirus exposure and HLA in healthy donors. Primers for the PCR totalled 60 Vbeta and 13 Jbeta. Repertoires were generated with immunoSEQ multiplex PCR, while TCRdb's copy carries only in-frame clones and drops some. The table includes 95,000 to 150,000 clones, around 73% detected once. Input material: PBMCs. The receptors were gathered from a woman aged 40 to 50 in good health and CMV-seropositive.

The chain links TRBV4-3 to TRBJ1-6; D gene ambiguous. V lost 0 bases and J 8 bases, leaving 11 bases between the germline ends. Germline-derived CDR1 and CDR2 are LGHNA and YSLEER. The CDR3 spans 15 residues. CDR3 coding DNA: TGCGCCAGCAGCCAAGACAGGCTCCTTGATTCACCCCTCCACTTT. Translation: CASSQDRLLDSPLHF.

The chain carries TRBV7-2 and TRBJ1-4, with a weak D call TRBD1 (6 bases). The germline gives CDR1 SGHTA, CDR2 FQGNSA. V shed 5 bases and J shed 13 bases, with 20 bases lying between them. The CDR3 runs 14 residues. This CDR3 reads CASSPGTKGDRLFF. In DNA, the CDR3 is TGTGCCAGCAGCCCCGGGACAAAAGGAGATAGACTGTTTTTT.

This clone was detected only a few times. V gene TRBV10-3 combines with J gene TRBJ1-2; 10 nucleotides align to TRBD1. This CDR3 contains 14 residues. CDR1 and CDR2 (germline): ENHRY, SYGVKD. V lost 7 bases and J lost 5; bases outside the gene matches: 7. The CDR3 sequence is CAITSGTGEYGYTF. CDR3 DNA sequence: TGTGCCATCACCTCCGGGACAGGGGAATATGGCTACACCTTC.

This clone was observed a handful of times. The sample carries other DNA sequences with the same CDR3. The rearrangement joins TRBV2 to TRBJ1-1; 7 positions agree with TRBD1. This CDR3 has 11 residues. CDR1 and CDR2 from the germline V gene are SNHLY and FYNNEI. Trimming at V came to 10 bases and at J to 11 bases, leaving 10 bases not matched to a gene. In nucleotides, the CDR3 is TGTGCCACCCAACGACAGGGAGTTGCTTTCTTT. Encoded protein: CATQRQGVAFF.

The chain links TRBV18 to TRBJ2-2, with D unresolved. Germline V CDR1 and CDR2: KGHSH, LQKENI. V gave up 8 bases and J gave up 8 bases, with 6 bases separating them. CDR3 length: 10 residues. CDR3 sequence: CASARGELFF. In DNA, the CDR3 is TGTGCCAGCGCCCGGGGGGAGCTGTTTTTT.

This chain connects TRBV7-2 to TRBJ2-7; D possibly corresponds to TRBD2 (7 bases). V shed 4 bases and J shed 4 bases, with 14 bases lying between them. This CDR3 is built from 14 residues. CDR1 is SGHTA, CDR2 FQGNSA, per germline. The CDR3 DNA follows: TGTGCCAGCAGCTGGGGGGGCCCATCATACGAGCAGTACTTC. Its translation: CASSWGGPSYEQYF.

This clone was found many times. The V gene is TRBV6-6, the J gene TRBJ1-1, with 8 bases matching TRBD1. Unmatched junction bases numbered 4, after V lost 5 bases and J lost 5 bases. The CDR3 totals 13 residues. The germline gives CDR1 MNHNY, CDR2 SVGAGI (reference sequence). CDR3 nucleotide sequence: TGTGCCAGCAGTAGAGACAGGGGAACTGAAGCTTTCTTT. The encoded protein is CASSRDRGTEAFF.